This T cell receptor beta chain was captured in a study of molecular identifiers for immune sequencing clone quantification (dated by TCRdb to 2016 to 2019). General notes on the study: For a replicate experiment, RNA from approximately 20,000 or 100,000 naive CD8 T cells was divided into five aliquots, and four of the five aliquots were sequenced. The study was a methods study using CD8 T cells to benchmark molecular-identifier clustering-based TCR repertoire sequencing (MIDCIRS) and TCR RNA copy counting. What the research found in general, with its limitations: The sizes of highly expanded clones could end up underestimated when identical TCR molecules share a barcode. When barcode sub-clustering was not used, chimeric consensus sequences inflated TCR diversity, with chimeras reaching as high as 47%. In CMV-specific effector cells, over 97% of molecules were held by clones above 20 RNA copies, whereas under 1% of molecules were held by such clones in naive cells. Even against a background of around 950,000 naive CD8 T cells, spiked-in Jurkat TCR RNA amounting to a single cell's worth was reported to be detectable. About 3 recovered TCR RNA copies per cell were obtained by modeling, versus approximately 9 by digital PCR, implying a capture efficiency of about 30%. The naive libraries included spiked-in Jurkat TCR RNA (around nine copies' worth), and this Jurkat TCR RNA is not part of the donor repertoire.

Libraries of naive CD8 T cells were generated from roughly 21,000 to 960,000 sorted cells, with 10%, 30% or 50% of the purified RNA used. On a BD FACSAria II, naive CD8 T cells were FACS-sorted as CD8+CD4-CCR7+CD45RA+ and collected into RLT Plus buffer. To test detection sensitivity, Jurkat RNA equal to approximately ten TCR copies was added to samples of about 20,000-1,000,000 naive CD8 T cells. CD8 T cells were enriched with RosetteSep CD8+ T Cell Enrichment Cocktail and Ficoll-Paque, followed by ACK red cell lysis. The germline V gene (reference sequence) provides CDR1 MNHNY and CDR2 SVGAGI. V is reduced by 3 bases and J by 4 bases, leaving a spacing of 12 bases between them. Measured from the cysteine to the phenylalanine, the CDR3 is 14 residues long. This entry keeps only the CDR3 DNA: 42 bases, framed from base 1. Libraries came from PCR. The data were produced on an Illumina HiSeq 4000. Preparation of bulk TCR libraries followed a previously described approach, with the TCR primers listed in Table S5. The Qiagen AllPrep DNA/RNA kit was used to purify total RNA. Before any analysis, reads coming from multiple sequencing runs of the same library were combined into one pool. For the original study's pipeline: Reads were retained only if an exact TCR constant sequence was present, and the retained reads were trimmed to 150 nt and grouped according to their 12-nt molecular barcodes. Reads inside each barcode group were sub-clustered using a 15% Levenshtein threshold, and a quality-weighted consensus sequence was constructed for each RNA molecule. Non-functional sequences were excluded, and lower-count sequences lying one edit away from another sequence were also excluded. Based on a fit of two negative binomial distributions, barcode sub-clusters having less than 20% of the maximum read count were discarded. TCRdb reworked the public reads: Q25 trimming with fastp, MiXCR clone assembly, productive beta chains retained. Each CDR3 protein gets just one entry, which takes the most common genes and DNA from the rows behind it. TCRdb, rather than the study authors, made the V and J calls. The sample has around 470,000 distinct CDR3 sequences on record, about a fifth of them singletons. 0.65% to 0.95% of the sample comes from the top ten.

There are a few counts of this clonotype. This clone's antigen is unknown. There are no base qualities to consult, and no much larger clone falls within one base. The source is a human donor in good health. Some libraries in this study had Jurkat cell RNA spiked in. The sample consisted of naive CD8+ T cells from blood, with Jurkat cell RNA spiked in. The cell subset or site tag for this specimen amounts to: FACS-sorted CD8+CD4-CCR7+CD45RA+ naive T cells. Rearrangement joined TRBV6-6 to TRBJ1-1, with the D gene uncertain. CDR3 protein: CASSYEQSTTEAFF. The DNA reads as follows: TGTGCCAGCAGTTATGAGCAGAGCACCACTGAAGCTTTCTTT.